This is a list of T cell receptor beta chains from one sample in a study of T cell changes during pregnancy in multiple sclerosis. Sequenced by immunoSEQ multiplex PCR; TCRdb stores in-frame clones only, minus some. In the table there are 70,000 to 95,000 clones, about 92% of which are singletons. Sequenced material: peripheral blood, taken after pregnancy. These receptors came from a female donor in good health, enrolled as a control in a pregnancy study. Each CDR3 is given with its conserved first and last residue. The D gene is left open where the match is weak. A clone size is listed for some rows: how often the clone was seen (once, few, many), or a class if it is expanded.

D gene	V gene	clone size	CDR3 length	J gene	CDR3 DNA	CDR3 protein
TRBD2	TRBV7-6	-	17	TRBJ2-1	TGTGCCAGCAGCTTAGTGGTTGGGGCTAGCGGATACAATGAGCAGTTCTTC	CASSLVVGASGYNEQFF
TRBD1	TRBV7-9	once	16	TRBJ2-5	TGTGCCAGCAGCCTCCCCTCGACAGGGCCCCAAGAGACCCAGTACTTC	CASSLPSTGPQETQYF
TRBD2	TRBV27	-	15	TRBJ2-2	TGTGCCAGCAGTTTAGCGGGAGGGAACACCGGGGAGCTGTTTTTT	CASSLAGGNTGELFF
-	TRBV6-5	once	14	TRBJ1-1	TGTGCCAGCAGTACCCGGGGTTTGGGCACTGAAGCTTTCTTT	CASSTRGLGTEAFF
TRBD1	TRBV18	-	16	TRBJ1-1	TGTGCCAGCTCACCACAAAAGACAGGGGAAAACACTGAAGCTTTCTTT	CASSPQKTGENTEAFF
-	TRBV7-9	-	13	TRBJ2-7	TGTGCCAGCAGCTTAGCTGTCCTCTACGAGCAGTACTTC	CASSLAVLYEQYF
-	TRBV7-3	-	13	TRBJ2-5	TGTGCCAGCAGCTTAATAGTTGAAGAGACCCAGTACTTC	CASSLIVEETQYF
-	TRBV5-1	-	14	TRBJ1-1	TGCGCCAGCAGCCGGGTTTCGGCGAACACTGAAGCTTTCTTT	CASSRVSANTEAFF
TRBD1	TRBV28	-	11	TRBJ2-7	TGTGCCACCCGAGGTAGGGACAGCCGTGGGTTC	CATRGRDSRGF
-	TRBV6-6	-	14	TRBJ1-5	TGTGCCAGCAGTTACGTAGGGGAAAATCAGCCCCAGCATTTT	CASSYVGENQPQHF
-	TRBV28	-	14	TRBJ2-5	TGTGCCAGCAGTTTATCAGGGGCTGGGGAGACCCAGTACTTC	CASSLSGAGETQYF
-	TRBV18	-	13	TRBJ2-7	TGTGCCAGCTCACTGCGTCAATTCTACGAGCAGTACTTC	CASSLRQFYEQYF
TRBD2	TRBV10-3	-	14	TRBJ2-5	TGTGCCATCAGTGTGTCTAGCGGCCAAGAGACCCAGTACTTC	CAISVSSGQETQYF
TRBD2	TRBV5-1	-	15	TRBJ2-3	TGCGCCAGCACAACTAGCGGGAGGAGCACAGATACGCAGTATTTT	CASTTSGRSTDTQYF
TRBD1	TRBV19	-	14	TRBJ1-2	TGTGCCAGTAGAGGGGACAGCCGTAACTATGGCTACACCTTC	CASRGDSRNYGYTF
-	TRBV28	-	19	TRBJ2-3	TGTGCCAGCAGCCCATTTTGGAGCCCGGGGAGCTTAAGCACAGATACGCAGTATTTT	CASSPFWSPGSLSTDTQYF
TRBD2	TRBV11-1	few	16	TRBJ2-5	TGTGCCAGCAGCCGAGAGGGACTAGCGGGGGGAGAGACCCAGTACTTC	CASSREGLAGGETQYF
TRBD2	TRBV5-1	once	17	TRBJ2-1	TGCGCCAGCTCCCGCGGGCTAGCGGGAGCAGATTGGGATGAGCAGTTCTTC	CASSRGLAGADWDEQFF
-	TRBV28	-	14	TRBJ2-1	TGTGCCAGCAGTGGAGGGAGTTTGAACAATGAGCAGTTCTTC	CASSGGSLNNEQFF
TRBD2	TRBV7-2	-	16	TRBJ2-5	TGTGCCAGCAGCGACCTCCTAGCGGGAGAGGAGGAGACCCAGTACTTC	CASSDLLAGEEETQYF
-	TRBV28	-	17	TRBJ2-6	TGTGCCAGCAGGTCTATTCAGGGTCTGGCTGGGGCCAACGTCCTGACTTTC	CASRSIQGLAGANVLTF
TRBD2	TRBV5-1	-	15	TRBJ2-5	TGCGCCAGCAGCCCCGCCGGGACTAGCTGGGAGACCCAGTACTTC	CASSPAGTSWETQYF
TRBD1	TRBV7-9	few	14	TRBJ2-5	TGTGCCAGCAGCTTAGCACAGGGGGGAGAGACCCAGTACTTC	CASSLAQGGETQYF
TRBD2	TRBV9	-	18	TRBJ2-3	TGTGCCAGCAGCGTAAAACGGGTAGCGGGGGGGGGCACAGATACGCAGTATTTT	CASSVKRVAGGGTDTQYF
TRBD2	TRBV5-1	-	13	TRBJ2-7	TGCGCCAGCAGCTCGGGAGGCTCCTACGAGCAGTACTTC	CASSSGGSYEQYF
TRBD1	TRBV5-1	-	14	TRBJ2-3	TGCGCCAGCAGCCTCGGGACAGACACAGATACGCAGTATTTT	CASSLGTDTDTQYF
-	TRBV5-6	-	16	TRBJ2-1	TGTGCCAGCAGCTTGGCGGGCCTAGCGATGTACAATGAGCAGTTCTTC	CASSLAGLAMYNEQFF
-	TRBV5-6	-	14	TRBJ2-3	TGTGCCAGCAGCTCCACAAACAGAAGAGATACGCAGTATTTT	CASSSTNRRDTQYF
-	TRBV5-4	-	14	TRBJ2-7	TGTGCCAGCAGCTCACACAGAGCTGTCTACGAGCAGTACTTC	CASSSHRAVYEQYF
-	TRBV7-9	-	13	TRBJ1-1	TGTGCCAGCAGTTATCCCGAGGTCACTGAAGCTTTCTTT	CASSYPEVTEAFF
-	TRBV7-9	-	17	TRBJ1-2	TGTGCCAGCGTAAAGAGCCAGGGCATTGATCTAGGCTATGGCTACACCTTC	CASVKSQGIDLGYGYTF
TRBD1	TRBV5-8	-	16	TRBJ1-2	TGTGCCAGCAGCCCCTGGACAGGGGGCGCGAGGCATGGCTACACCTTC	CASSPWTGGARHGYTF
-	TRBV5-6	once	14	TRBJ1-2	TGTGCCAGCAGAATCGACACAGGGAAAGTTGGCTACACCTTC	CASRIDTGKVGYTF
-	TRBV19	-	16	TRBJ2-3	TGTGCCAGTAGTATAGGACCTAGCCGCTACACAGATACGCAGTATTTT	CASSIGPSRYTDTQYF
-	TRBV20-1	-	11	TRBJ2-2	TGCAGTGCTTTAGAGTCCGGGGAGCTGTTTTTT	CSALESGELFF
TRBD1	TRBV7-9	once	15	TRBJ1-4	TGTGCCAGCAGCCCGAACGACAGGGAAGATGAAAAACTGTTTTTT	CASSPNDREDEKLFF
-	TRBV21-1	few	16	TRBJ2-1	TGTGCCAGCTTCGCTAGCGGGAGGGCCTCCTACAATGAGCAGTTCTTC	CASFASGRASYNEQFF
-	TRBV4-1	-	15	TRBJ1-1	TGCGCCAGCAGCCAAGAGGAACACGGGGGGACTGAAGCTTTCTTT	CASSQEEHGGTEAFF
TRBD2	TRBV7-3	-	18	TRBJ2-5	TGTGCCAGCAGCCAAGGACTAGCGGGGGCCTTGTACCAAGAGACCCAGTACTTC	CASSQGLAGALYQETQYF
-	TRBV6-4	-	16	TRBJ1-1	TGTGCCAGCAGTGACCGGGAGGACACTCCAACACTGAGGGCTTTCTTT	CASSDREDTPTLRAFF
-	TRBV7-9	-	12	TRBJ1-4	TGTGCCAGCAGCCCCCAGGGGGAAAAACTGTTTTTT	CASSPQGEKLFF